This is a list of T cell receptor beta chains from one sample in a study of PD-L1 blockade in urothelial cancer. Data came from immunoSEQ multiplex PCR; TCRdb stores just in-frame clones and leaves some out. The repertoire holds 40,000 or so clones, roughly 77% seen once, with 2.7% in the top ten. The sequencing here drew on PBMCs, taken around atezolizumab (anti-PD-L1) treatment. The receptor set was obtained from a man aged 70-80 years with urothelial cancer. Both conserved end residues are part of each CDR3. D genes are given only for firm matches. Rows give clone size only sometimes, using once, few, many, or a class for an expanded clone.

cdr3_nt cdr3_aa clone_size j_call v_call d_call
TGTGCCAGCAGCCCCAGGGGGAACCCCGAAAAACTGTTTTTT CASSPRGNPEKLFF - TRBJ1-4 TRBV7-8 TRBD1
TGTGCCAGCAGTCAAGACAGGATAGACTACGAGCAGTACTTC CASSQDRIDYEQYF - TRBJ2-7 TRBV25-1 -
TGTGCCAGCAGCCAAGAGGGGGGGAACGAACCCCACGAGCAGTACTTC CASSQEGGNEPHEQYF few TRBJ2-7 TRBV4-2 TRBD2
TGTGCCAGCAGTTCAGGACTAGCGGGAGTCACGGGCTCCTACAATGAGCAGTTCTTC CASSSGLAGVTGSYNEQFF few TRBJ2-1 TRBV28 TRBD2
TGTGCCAGCTCAAGGGACAGGGAAGGTGAAAAACTGTTTTTT CASSRDREGEKLFF - TRBJ1-4 TRBV18 TRBD1
TGTGCCAGCAGTTTACTCGGGCAGGGTAACTACGAGCAGTACTTC CASSLLGQGNYEQYF - TRBJ2-7 TRBV28 -
TGTGCCAGCAGTCCGAGGACTAGCGGGCTCGTTAGTGGCACCGGGGAGCTGTTTTTT CASSPRTSGLVSGTGELFF - TRBJ2-2 TRBV27 TRBD2
TGTGCCAGCAGTTACTCGCCGACAGTTCAGCCCCAGCATTTT CASSYSPTVQPQHF - TRBJ1-5 TRBV6-5 -
TGTGCCAGCAGCTTCGACTTGAGCTCCTACAATGAGCAGTTCTTC CASSFDLSSYNEQFF - TRBJ2-1 TRBV7-9 -
TGCGCCAGCCACACATCCGGTCTCGGAGGGGAGACCCAGTACTTC CASHTSGLGGETQYF - TRBJ2-5 TRBV5-1 -
TGTGCCAGCAGCTTAGCAGCTAGCGGGGGACAAGAGACCCAGTACTTC CASSLAASGGQETQYF - TRBJ2-5 TRBV7-2 TRBD2
TGTGCCAGCAGCCTGGGGGCCGCGGGCAATCAGCCCCAGCATTTT CASSLGAAGNQPQHF few TRBJ1-5 TRBV16 -
TGTGCCAGTAGTATTTCGGGGGTGGAGACCCAGTACTTC CASSISGVETQYF - TRBJ2-5 TRBV19 -
TGCAGCGTAATCAACCAGGGGGATGAGCAGCGGGCCCTCCAAGAGACCCAGTACTTC CSVINQGDEQRALQETQYF - TRBJ2-5 TRBV29-1 -
TGTGCCAGCAGCTATCGACTAGCGGGAGTTAGCGGGGAGCTGTTTTTT CASSYRLAGVSGELFF - TRBJ2-2 TRBV11-3 TRBD2
TGCAGTGCTACCCTTAGCACTGAAGCTTTCTTT CSATLSTEAFF few TRBJ1-1 TRBV20-1 -
TGTGCCACCAGCAGAGATCTAGGAAGGAGCCCCTATGGCTACACCTTC CATSRDLGRSPYGYTF - TRBJ1-2 TRBV15 -
TGCGCCAGCAGTCGCATATCATTCCGGGGCGGGAGTAACGACAATGAGCAGTTCTTC CASSRISFRGGSNDNEQFF - TRBJ2-1 TRBV23-1 TRBD2
TGTGCCAGCAGTTTAAGGACAGGGGTTCCCGGGGAGCTGTTTTTT CASSLRTGVPGELFF once TRBJ2-2 TRBV27 TRBD1
TGTGCCACCAGCAGAGATGCATTCGGGGGGCTGGAGCAGTACTTC CATSRDAFGGLEQYF - TRBJ2-7 TRBV15 -
TGTGCCAGTAGGAGAGGGGGCGGCGAGCAGTACTTC CASRRGGGEQYF once TRBJ2-7 TRBV19 TRBD1
TGCGCCAGCAGCCTCTCGGGGTCCCGAGGAGACACCATATATTTT CASSLSGSRGDTIYF - TRBJ1-3 TRBV4-1 -
TGTGCCAGCAGCCAACCCACAGGGGAGGCTGAAGCTTTCTTT CASSQPTGEAEAFF - TRBJ1-1 TRBV7-9 TRBD1
TGCGCCAGCAGCCAAGACACTAGCGGGAGATCAGATACGCAGTATTTT CASSQDTSGRSDTQYF few TRBJ2-3 TRBV4-1 TRBD2
TGCGCCAGCAGCTTAATAGGGGGCACAGATACGCAGTATTTT CASSLIGGTDTQYF - TRBJ2-3 TRBV5-1 -
TGTGCCAGCCATCAGGGGGCACATGAGCAGTTCTTC CASHQGAHEQFF - TRBJ2-1 TRBV27 TRBD1
TGCGCCAGCAGCCAAGATATCAGCGGGAGGATTGATACGCAGTATTTT CASSQDISGRIDTQYF - TRBJ2-3 TRBV4-3 TRBD2
TGTGCCAGCAGTCAGGGGGAACGTGAAAAACTGTTTTTT CASSQGEREKLFF - TRBJ1-4 TRBV11-3 TRBD1
TGCGCCAGCAGCTTGGCCGGGGTAAAGCTAGCGGGGGGCAATGAGCAGTTCTTC CASSLAGVKLAGGNEQFF - TRBJ2-1 TRBV5-1 TRBD2
TGTGCCAGCGGGGGACTAGCCTTCCCAGATACGCAGTATTTT CASGGLAFPDTQYF - TRBJ2-3 TRBV9 TRBD2
TGTGCCAGCAGCCCACAAGGCGGGGTTGCCTACGAGCAGTACTTC CASSPQGGVAYEQYF - TRBJ2-7 TRBV7-2 -
TGTGCCAGCAGTGAAGGACTAGCGGGAGTTACAGATACGCAGTATTTT CASSEGLAGVTDTQYF - TRBJ2-3 TRBV25-1 TRBD2
TGTGCCAGCAGTAAGAACGGGGTAGGGGGCTATGGCTACACCTTC CASSKNGVGGYGYTF - TRBJ1-2 TRBV7-9 -
TGTGCCAGCAGCTTATCTATAGCCTACAATGAGCAGTTCTTC CASSLSIAYNEQFF - TRBJ2-1 TRBV7-8 -
TGTGCTAGTGGTTTAGGGGGGGCGCAGTATTTT CASGLGGAQYF - TRBJ2-3 TRBV12-5 -
TGCGCCAGCAGCTTGGAAATGTCTAGCGGGAGTTGGGGCACAGATACGCAGTATTTT CASSLEMSSGSWGTDTQYF - TRBJ2-3 TRBV5-1 TRBD2
TGTGCCTCTGGGACAGGGGGCCCCTACGAGCAGTACTTC CASGTGGPYEQYF once TRBJ2-7 TRBV10-3 TRBD1
TGTGCCAGCAGCTACGAGACAGGGGGCATCTCCTACGAGCAGTACTTC CASSYETGGISYEQYF - TRBJ2-7 TRBV11-3 TRBD1
TGTGCCAGCAGAGTTGGTGGGGGGTCTGGGGCCAACGTCCTGACTTTC CASRVGGGSGANVLTF - TRBJ2-6 TRBV28 -
TGTGCCAGCAGCGACAGGGGGACCCTTAACTATGGCTACACCTTC CASSDRGTLNYGYTF - TRBJ1-2 TRBV28 TRBD1
TGTGCCAGCAGCACCCAGGGGACTATTTCAGATACGCAGTATTTT CASSTQGTISDTQYF - TRBJ2-3 TRBV6-4 -
TGCGCCAGCAGCATCGGGACAGGCCAGACCTACGAGCAGTACTTC CASSIGTGQTYEQYF - TRBJ2-7 TRBV5-1 TRBD1
TGTGCCAGCAGCACCGGGACAGGAAAAGAGACCCAGTACTTC CASSTGTGKETQYF - TRBJ2-5 TRBV7-9 TRBD1